What follows are 17 T cell receptor beta chains derived from one specimen sequenced in a study of human T cells and chemical hapten exposure (dated by TCRdb to the early 2020s). The time point label corresponds to: pre-sensitization, week 0. This specimen's treatment or condition label, per the study, means: therapeutic diphenylcyclopropenone sensitization with weekly scalp DPC. Library preparation used RACE. The run used a NextSeq 500. The public reads were run again by TCRdb, first through fastp at Q25 and then through MiXCR, and only productive beta chains were kept. Entries that share a CDR3 protein sequence are merged under the most common genes and DNA. The sample table records around 100,000 distinct CDR3 sequences; 10% to 13% of these occur just once. Of the sample, 3.1% is held by the ten largest clones. The sequences come from whole blood, collected in connection with sensitization to the hapten diphenylcyclopropenone (DPC). The source is a woman aged 60-75 years with alopecia areata. Some clones in this sample may be carry-over from other donors' samples.

This clonotype was observed a handful of times. The chain employs TRBV7-3 and TRBJ2-1; D perhaps matches TRBD1 (9 bases). Germline V lookup: CDR1 SGHTA, CDR2 FQGTGA. This CDR3 contains 17 residues. V was pared by 2 bases and J by 1 base, with 15 bases between. The CDR3 DNA reads as TGTGCCAGCAGCTTAGATAGCGGGACAGGGTCCTACAATGAGCAGTTCTTC. It codes for CASSLDSGTGSYNEQFF.

CDR3 loop: CASSLAGDSRWTGELFF. In nucleotides, the CDR3 is TGTGCCAGCAGTTTAGCGGGGGACTCCCGGTGGACCGGGGAGCTGTTTTTT. The genes are TRBV12-3 or TRBV12-4 and TRBJ2-2, with D tentatively TRBD2 (6 bases). There are 17 residues in the CDR3. V was trimmed by 0 bases and J by 5 bases, leaving 16 bases between them.

V is TRBV19 and J is TRBJ1-5; maybe TRBD1 (6 bases). V was shortened by 7 bases and J by 1 base, with 14 bases between the two germline ends. The CDR3 has 15 amino acids. The germline V gene encodes CDR1 LNHDA and CDR2 SQIVND (reference sequence). The CDR3: CASTMGGQSNQPQHF. CDR3 bases: TGTGCCAGTACTATGGGGGGCCAGAGCAATCAGCCCCAGCATTTT.

This rearrangement joins TRBV4-1 to TRBJ2-7, with TRBD1 identical over 8 bases. This CDR3 region has 15 residues. CDR1 and CDR2 from the germline V gene are MGHRA and YSYEKL. Trimming cost V 3 bases and J 5 bases; bases outside gene matches: 9. The CDR3 DNA follows: TGCGCCAGCAGCCAGTTTCAGGGGGCGGTCCACGAGCAGTACTTC. Translation gives CASSQFQGAVHEQYF.

This clonotype was counted many times. The rearrangement uses TRBV7-9 and TRBJ1-3; possible D gene TRBD1, 6 bases. Germline V gives CDR1 SEHNR, CDR2 FQNEAQ (reference sequence). V lost 2 bases and J 4 bases, leaving 9 bases between the germline ends. The CDR3 runs 14 residues. CDR3 protein: CASSLSGQGNTIYF. The CDR3 nucleotides are TGTGCCAGCAGCTTAAGCGGACAGGGAAACACCATATATTTT.

J is TRBJ1-5 and V is TRBV5-8; D gene ambiguous. CDR3 size: 15 residues. V lost 0 bases, J lost 0 bases, and 7 bases lay in between. Germline V gene data show CDR1 as SGHTS and CDR2 as YDEGEE. The CDR3 nucleotides read TGTGCCAGCAGCTTGGACTGGATTAGCAATCAGCCCCAGCATTTT. This encodes CASSLDWISNQPQHF.

Concerning this clonotype: One end of the junction is discordant with germline, which a read error may explain. The V and J genes are TRBV13 and TRBJ1-6, with 9 bases matching TRBD1. Germline loops: CDR1 PRHDT, CDR2 FYEKMQ (reference sequence). This CDR3 is 15 amino acids long. CDR3 DNA: TGTCCCAGCAGCACTCCGGGACAGGGATACTCACCCCTCCACTTT. Protein sequence: CPSSTPGQGYSPLHF.

This clonotype was detected only a few times. The chain employs TRBV5-1 and TRBJ1-1, with 8 nucleotides matching TRBD1. Germline V gene sequence: CDR1 SGHRS, CDR2 YFSETQ. J gave up 10 bases and V 0 bases, and 11 bases lay outside the gene matches. The CDR3 is 15 amino acids. The CDR3 reads CASSLARTGMDSAFF. CDR3 in DNA: TGCGCCAGCAGCTTGGCCCGGACAGGGATGGATTCAGCTTTCTTT.

The chain employs TRBV29-1 and TRBJ1-4, with D possibly being TRBD1 (6 bases). The V end was cut by 6 bases, the J end by 7 bases, with 18 bases between. This CDR3 comprises 14 residues. Germline CDR1 is SQVTM and CDR2 is ANQGSEA. The CDR3 loop reads CSVRSGAGSEKLFF. As DNA, the CDR3 is TGCAGCGTGAGGTCGGGGGCCGGGAGTGAAAAACTGTTTTTT.

This clonotype was counted at least ten times. The chain's CDR3 is CSARDFGETSGGYEQYF. The CDR3 nucleotides are TGCAGTGCTAGAGATTTTGGGGAGACTAGCGGGGGCTACGAGCAGTACTTC. The J gene is TRBJ2-7, the V gene TRBV20-1; 12 positions match TRBD2. The CDR3 runs 17 residues. Unmatched junction bases numbered 9, after V lost 0 bases and J lost 3 bases. Germline V gene sequence: CDR1 DFQATT, CDR2 SNEGSKA (reference sequence).

This clonotype was recorded at least ten times. This chain uses TRBV4-2 with TRBJ1-1; 9 nucleotides line up with TRBD1. The CDR3 extends over 17 amino acids. Germline-derived CDR1 and CDR2 are LGHNA and YNFKEQ. Germline trimming cut 4 bases from V and 3 bases from J; bases unmatched to any gene: 12. The CDR3 protein is CASSRSGTGRIDTEAFF. The CDR3 DNA follows: TGTGCCAGCAGCCGATCCGGGACAGGGCGGATCGACACTGAAGCTTTCTTT.

The chain combines TRBV20-1 with TRBJ2-5; TRBD1 matches at 8 bases. Germline CDR1 DFQATT, CDR2 SNEGSKA (reference sequence). CDR3 length: 14 amino acids. The trim removed 2 bases at V and 5 bases at J, leaving 7 bases unmatched. CDR3 bases: TGCAGTGCTAGACCAGGACAGGGCAAGGAGACCCAGTACTTC. Its translation is CSARPGQGKETQYF.

This clonotype was counted many times. V and J are TRBV6-1 and TRBJ1-2; D might be TRBD1 (5 bases). Trimming shortened V by 2 bases and J by 6 bases, and 13 bases separated the two germline ends. This CDR3 has 14 residues. CDR1 is MNHNS and CDR2 is SASEGT in the germline V gene. This CDR3 reads CASSEWGGVDGYTF. The CDR3 region has the DNA TGTGCCAGCAGTGAATGGGGGGGGGTCGATGGCTACACCTTC.

This clonotype was found a few times. V is TRBV6-6 and J is TRBJ1-3; D ambiguous. Trimming shortened V by 6 bases and J by 3 bases, and 6 bases separated the two germline ends. CDR1 is MNHNY, CDR2 SVGAGI, per germline (reference sequence). This CDR3 has 12 residues. The CDR3 DNA sequence: TGTGCCAGCAGGACTAATGGAAACACCATATATTTT. It is translated as CASRTNGNTIYF.

The chain couples TRBV9 to TRBJ2-1; 7 bases align to TRBD2. Germline V gene lookup returns CDR1 SGDLS and CDR2 YYNGEE. V lost 2 bases and J lost 0; bases outside the gene matches: 5. The CDR3 loop spans 16 amino acids. CDR3 bases: TGTGCCAGCAGCGTCAGGACTAGTCCCTCCTACAATGAGCAGTTCTTC. Protein product: CASSVRTSPSYNEQFF.

This clonotype appeared many times. The chain couples TRBV11-2 to TRBJ1-2; D remains unclear. The CDR3 extends over 14 amino acids. V was pared by 3 bases and J by 7 bases, with 15 bases between. The germline V gene has CDR1 SGHAT and CDR2 FQNNGV. This CDR3 reads CASSFVQHRGGYTF. The CDR3, as DNA: TGTGCCAGCAGCTTTGTACAGCATCGTGGTGGCTACACCTTC. The full variable domain, rest sourced from reference TRBV11-2 and TRBJ1-2, is EAGVAQSPRYKIIEKRQSVAFWCNPISGHATLYWYQQILGQGPKLLIQFQNNGVVDDSQLPKDRFSAERLKGVDSTLKIQPAKLEDSAVYLCASSFVQHRGGYTFGSGTRLTVV.

V and J are TRBV7-2 and TRBJ2-7; no definite D call. Germline lookup yields CDR1 SGHTA and CDR2 FQGNSA. The CDR3 runs 14 residues. V was shortened by 4 bases and J by 2 bases, with 12 bases between the two germline ends. CDR3 DNA sequence: TGTGCCAGCAGCTCGAGGTCTGAGGCCTACGAGCAGTACTTC. This translates into CASSSRSEAYEQYF.